What follows are 4 T cell receptor beta chains derived from one specimen sequenced in a study of blood T cell repertoires in COVID-19. Sequencing was performed with immunoSEQ multiplex PCR; in TCRdb, only in-frame clones are kept and a portion is missing. The sample shows 92,000 or so clones, approximately 90% of them seen only once. Specimen: peripheral blood. These receptors were collected from a man in his 60s with acute or convalescent COVID-19.

The V gene is TRBV12-3 or TRBV12-4, the J gene TRBJ1-2; D is unclear. This CDR3 comprises 13 residues. V was clipped by 6 bases and J by 4 bases, with 12 bases between them. The CDR3 region has the DNA TGTGCCAGCAGCACCAGGTCCTTCTATGGCTACACCTTC. This encodes CASSTRSFYGYTF.

The chain employs TRBV27 and TRBJ2-1; 12 bases line up with TRBD2. Germline trimming cut 6 bases from V and 9 bases from J; bases unmatched to any gene: 12. In germline, CDR1 is MNHEY, CDR2 SMNVEV (reference sequence). This CDR3 spans 16 amino acids. The CDR3 bases are TGTGCCAGCAGCCTCGTCCTAGCGGGAGGGCCCAGTGAGCAGTTCTTC. It is translated as CASSLVLAGGPSEQFF.

The rearrangement uses TRBV5-1 and TRBJ1-2, with 7 bases lining up with TRBD1. Germline-derived CDR1 and CDR2 are SGHRS and YFSETQ. The CDR3 runs 13 residues. With 6 bases clipped from V and 5 bases from J, the junction kept 7 bases outside the gene matches. CDR3 in DNA: TGCGCCAGCACCGGACAGGAGACTTATGGCTACACCTTC. This codes for CASTGQETYGYTF.

The V call is TRBV10-3, the J call TRBJ2-5; 12 bases are shared with TRBD1. J lost 4 bases, V lost 0 bases, and 3 bases had no gene match. CDR3 length: 16 residues. Germline V gene data show CDR1 as ENHRY and CDR2 as SYGVKD. CDR3 in DNA: TGTGCCATCAGTGAGTCGAGGGACAGGGGGCGAGAGACCCAGTACTTC. This codes for CAISESRDRGRETQYF.